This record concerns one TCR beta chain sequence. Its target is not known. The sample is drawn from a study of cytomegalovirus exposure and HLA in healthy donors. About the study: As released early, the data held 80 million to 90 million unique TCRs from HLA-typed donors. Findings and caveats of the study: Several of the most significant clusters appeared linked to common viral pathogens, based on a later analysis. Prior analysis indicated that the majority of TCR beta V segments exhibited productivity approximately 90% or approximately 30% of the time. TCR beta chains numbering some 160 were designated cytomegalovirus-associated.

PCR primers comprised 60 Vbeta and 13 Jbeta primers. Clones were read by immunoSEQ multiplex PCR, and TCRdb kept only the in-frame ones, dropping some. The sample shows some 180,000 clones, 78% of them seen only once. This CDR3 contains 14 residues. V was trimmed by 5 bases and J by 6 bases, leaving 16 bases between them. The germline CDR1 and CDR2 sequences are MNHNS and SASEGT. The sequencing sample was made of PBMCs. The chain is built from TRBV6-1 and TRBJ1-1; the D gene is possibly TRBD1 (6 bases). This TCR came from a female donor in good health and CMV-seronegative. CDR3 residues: CASSTGTLSPEAFF. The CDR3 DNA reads TGTGCCAGCAGTACCGGGACACTTAGCCCTGAAGCTTTCTTT.